This TCR beta chain was sequenced in a study of T cell repertoires in cytomegalovirus infection. Overall study: Public signatures in TCR beta pointed to CMV infection and matching HLA type. Study findings and constraints: Of the TCR beta families, the public ones yielded a cumulative frequency that identified carriers of CMV plus the relevant HLA. There were HLA-C-restricted CMV-specific TCR beta clonotypes dominating the ex vivo response.

A remark on this clonotype: Its antigen remains unknown.

Germline CDR1 SEHNR, CDR2 FQNEAQ (reference sequence). The CDR3 length is 14 residues. The J segment lost 14 bases and the V segment lost 5 bases, leaving 11 bases of the junction unmatched. TCRdb used MiXCR to reprocess the reads, holding one entry per CDR3 protein. The sample includes around 270,000 distinct CDR3 sequences, 9.1% of them seen just once. The sample was PBMCs. The origin of this receptor is a human donor in good health (CMV status not recorded). Some clones in this sample may be carry-over from other donors' samples. The chain carries TRBV7-9 and TRBJ2-1; 11 positions agree with TRBD1. For the CDR3, the DNA is TGTGCCAGCAGCCTGAACCCGGGACAGGGGGGAAAGTTCTTC. This translates into CASSLNPGQGGKFF.